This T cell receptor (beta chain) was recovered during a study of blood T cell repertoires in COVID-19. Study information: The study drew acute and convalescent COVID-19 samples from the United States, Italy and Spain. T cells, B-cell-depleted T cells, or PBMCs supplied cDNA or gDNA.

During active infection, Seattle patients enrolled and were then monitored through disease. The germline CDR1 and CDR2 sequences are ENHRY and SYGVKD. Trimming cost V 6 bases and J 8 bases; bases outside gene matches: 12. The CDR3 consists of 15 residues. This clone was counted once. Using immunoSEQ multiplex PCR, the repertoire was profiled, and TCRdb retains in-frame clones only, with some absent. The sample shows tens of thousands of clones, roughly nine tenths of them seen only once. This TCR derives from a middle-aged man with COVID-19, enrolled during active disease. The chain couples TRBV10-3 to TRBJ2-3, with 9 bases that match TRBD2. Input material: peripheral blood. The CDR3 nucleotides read TGTGCCATCAGCCCTGATCCTAGCGGGGCTGGTACGCAGTATTTT. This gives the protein CAISPDPSGAGTQYF.